The rows below give T cell receptor beta chains drawn from one sample of a study of OX40 agonist ivuxolimab in advanced cancers. This table comes from immunoSEQ multiplex PCR, and its TCRdb copy is limited to in-frame clones, with some not included. The sample yields some 39,000 clones, about 81% seen once. This specimen was CD4+ or CD8+ T cells sorted from blood, taken in a trial of the OX40 agonist ivuxolimab. These receptors originate from an adult with an advanced solid tumor such as melanoma, head and neck, liver or kidney cancer. CDR3s include the opening cysteine and the closing phenylalanine or tryptophan. The order of the fields is D gene, J gene, V gene, clone size, CDR3 protein, CDR3 DNA. A D gene is named only where the DNA matches it firmly. Clone sizes are given selectively: once, few, many, or a class where the clone is expanded.

D gene: NA; J gene: TRBJ2-3; V gene: TRBV7-3; clone size: NA; CDR3 protein: CASSLTREVTDTQYF; CDR3 DNA: TGTGCCAGCAGCTTAACGCGGGAAGTCACAGATACGCAGTATTTT
D gene: NA; J gene: TRBJ1-2; V gene: TRBV7-3; clone size: NA; CDR3 protein: CASSPDRNSYTF; CDR3 DNA: TGTGCCAGCAGCCCCGACAGGAACAGCTACACCTTC
D gene: NA; J gene: TRBJ1-6; V gene: TRBV27; clone size: NA; CDR3 protein: CASSLYPGGNSPLHF; CDR3 DNA: TGTGCCAGCAGTTTATACCCAGGAGGGAATTCACCCCTCCACTTT
D gene: TRBD2; J gene: TRBJ2-7; V gene: TRBV11-3; clone size: NA; CDR3 protein: CASSLGGAGEGEQYF; CDR3 DNA: TGTGCCAGCAGCTTAGGAGGCGCGGGAGAGGGCGAGCAGTACTTC
D gene: NA; J gene: TRBJ1-1; V gene: TRBV20-1; clone size: once; CDR3 protein: CSAWRITEAFF; CDR3 DNA: TGCAGTGCTTGGAGGATCACTGAAGCTTTCTTT
D gene: TRBD2; J gene: TRBJ2-2; V gene: TRBV7-2; clone size: NA; CDR3 protein: CASSLFREARSGELFF; CDR3 DNA: TGTGCCAGCAGCTTATTCCGGGAGGCCCGATCCGGGGAGCTGTTTTTT
D gene: NA; J gene: TRBJ2-1; V gene: TRBV9; clone size: NA; CDR3 protein: CASSTTSSNEQFF; CDR3 DNA: TGTGCCAGCAGCACTACTAGTTCCAATGAGCAGTTCTTC
D gene: NA; J gene: TRBJ1-1; V gene: TRBV11-2; clone size: few; CDR3 protein: CASSPQGPNMNTEAFF; CDR3 DNA: TGTGCCAGCAGCCCCCAAGGCCCAAACATGAACACTGAAGCTTTCTTT
D gene: TRBD1; J gene: TRBJ2-7; V gene: TRBV27; clone size: NA; CDR3 protein: CASSYRGSEQYF; CDR3 DNA: TGTGCCAGCAGTTACAGGGGGAGCGAGCAGTACTTC
D gene: TRBD2; J gene: TRBJ2-1; V gene: TRBV27; clone size: NA; CDR3 protein: CASSFGTRVYNEQFF; CDR3 DNA: TGTGCCAGCAGTTTCGGGACTAGGGTTTACAATGAGCAGTTCTTC
D gene: TRBD2; J gene: TRBJ2-2; V gene: TRBV5-1; clone size: NA; CDR3 protein: CASSSLAGATGELFF; CDR3 DNA: TGCGCCAGCAGCTCTCTAGCGGGAGCGACCGGGGAGCTGTTTTTT
D gene: TRBD1; J gene: TRBJ2-1; V gene: TRBV18; clone size: NA; CDR3 protein: CASSSDRAVVNEQFF; CDR3 DNA: TGTGCCAGCTCGTCGGACAGGGCTGTGGTTAATGAGCAGTTCTTC
D gene: TRBD2; J gene: TRBJ2-1; V gene: TRBV5-7; clone size: once; CDR3 protein: CASSLELAVYYEQFF; CDR3 DNA: TGTGCCAGCAGCTTGGAACTAGCGGTGTATTATGAGCAGTTCTTC
D gene: TRBD1; J gene: TRBJ1-3; V gene: TRBV29-1; clone size: NA; CDR3 protein: CSAGDRAGNTIYF; CDR3 DNA: TGCAGCGCTGGGGACAGGGCTGGAAACACCATATATTTT
D gene: NA; J gene: TRBJ2-7; V gene: TRBV6-6; clone size: few; CDR3 protein: CASSTNYEQYF; CDR3 DNA: TGTGCCAGCAGCACAAACTACGAGCAGTACTTC
D gene: NA; J gene: TRBJ1-6; V gene: TRBV5-1; clone size: NA; CDR3 protein: CASSFDTAPESPLHF; CDR3 DNA: TGCGCCAGCAGCTTCGATACAGCGCCGGAATCACCCCTCCACTTT
D gene: TRBD2; J gene: TRBJ2-1; V gene: TRBV11-2; clone size: NA; CDR3 protein: CASKNRAGGAKDEQFF; CDR3 DNA: TGTGCCAGCAAAAACAGGGCGGGGGGCGCCAAGGATGAGCAGTTCTTC
D gene: NA; J gene: TRBJ2-1; V gene: TRBV9; clone size: NA; CDR3 protein: CASSVSSGGRGNEQFF; CDR3 DNA: TGTGCCAGCAGCGTAAGTTCCGGAGGGAGAGGGAATGAGCAGTTCTTC
D gene: TRBD2; J gene: TRBJ2-1; V gene: TRBV30; clone size: NA; CDR3 protein: CAWSRASGRASSYNEQFF; CDR3 DNA: TGTGCCTGGTCCCGAGCGAGCGGGAGGGCCTCGTCCTACAATGAGCAGTTCTTC
D gene: NA; J gene: TRBJ2-3; V gene: TRBV5-4; clone size: NA; CDR3 protein: CASSLDRGVTDTQYF; CDR3 DNA: TGTGCCAGCAGCTTGGATCGAGGGGTAACAGATACGCAGTATTTT
D gene: TRBD2; J gene: TRBJ2-1; V gene: TRBV6-1; clone size: NA; CDR3 protein: CASSRSAGGRNEQFF; CDR3 DNA: TGTGCCAGCAGTCGATCAGCGGGGGGGAGGAATGAGCAGTTCTTC
D gene: NA; J gene: TRBJ1-1; V gene: TRBV6-5; clone size: NA; CDR3 protein: CASKVKQEDEAFF; CDR3 DNA: TGTGCCAGCAAGGTTAAGCAGGAGGACGAAGCTTTCTTT
D gene: TRBD1; J gene: TRBJ2-3; V gene: TRBV30; clone size: few; CDR3 protein: CAWSDPRGPSTDTQYF; CDR3 DNA: TGTGCCTGGAGTGACCCCAGGGGGCCTAGCACAGATACGCAGTATTTT
D gene: NA; J gene: TRBJ2-7; V gene: TRBV6-1; clone size: once; CDR3 protein: CASSLAESIYEQYF; CDR3 DNA: TGTGCCAGCAGTTTGGCAGAATCTATTTACGAGCAGTACTTC
D gene: TRBD2; J gene: TRBJ2-1; V gene: TRBV11-2; clone size: NA; CDR3 protein: CASSPRLAGVNEQFF; CDR3 DNA: TGTGCCAGCAGCCCCCGACTAGCGGGAGTCAATGAGCAGTTCTTC
D gene: NA; J gene: TRBJ1-1; V gene: TRBV18; clone size: NA; CDR3 protein: CASSPSGKNTEAFF; CDR3 DNA: TGTGCCAGCTCACCGTCCGGGAAAAACACTGAAGCTTTCTTT
D gene: TRBD1; J gene: TRBJ2-1; V gene: TRBV2; clone size: NA; CDR3 protein: CASSEATTGREQFF; CDR3 DNA: TGTGCCAGCAGTGAAGCTACGACAGGGCGTGAGCAGTTCTTC
D gene: NA; J gene: TRBJ2-3; V gene: TRBV28; clone size: once; CDR3 protein: CASTEGGQTDTQYF; CDR3 DNA: TGTGCCAGCACGGAAGGGGGTCAAACAGATACGCAGTATTTT
D gene: NA; J gene: TRBJ2-7; V gene: TRBV6-1; clone size: NA; CDR3 protein: CASSRSGGLEQYF; CDR3 DNA: TGTGCCAGCAGCCGATCGGGGGGCCTCGAGCAGTACTTC
D gene: NA; J gene: TRBJ1-3; V gene: TRBV9; clone size: NA; CDR3 protein: CASSVAGAGNTIYF; CDR3 DNA: TGTGCCAGCAGCGTAGCCGGGGCTGGAAACACCATATATTTT
D gene: NA; J gene: TRBJ1-2; V gene: TRBV6-6; clone size: once; CDR3 protein: CASRAQTGQGYTF; CDR3 DNA: TGTGCCAGCAGGGCCCAGACGGGGCAAGGCTACACCTTC
D gene: TRBD1; J gene: TRBJ2-1; V gene: TRBV9; clone size: NA; CDR3 protein: CASSATTGIGEQFF; CDR3 DNA: TGTGCCAGCAGCGCCACGACAGGGATCGGAGAGCAGTTCTTC
D gene: NA; J gene: TRBJ1-2; V gene: TRBV28; clone size: NA; CDR3 protein: CASKYGQHLAGYTF; CDR3 DNA: TGTGCCAGCAAGTACGGACAGCACTTGGCGGGCTACACCTTC
D gene: NA; J gene: TRBJ1-2; V gene: TRBV28; clone size: few; CDR3 protein: CASKLPHGAYGYTF; CDR3 DNA: TGTGCCAGCAAACTCCCTCACGGAGCCTATGGCTACACCTTC
D gene: TRBD1; J gene: TRBJ2-5; V gene: TRBV7-7; clone size: NA; CDR3 protein: CASSKGTGEETQYF; CDR3 DNA: TGTGCCAGCAGCAAAGGGACAGGAGAGGAGACCCAGTACTTC
D gene: NA; J gene: TRBJ2-7; V gene: TRBV27; clone size: NA; CDR3 protein: CASRPGGPYEQYF; CDR3 DNA: TGTGCCAGCAGACCCGGGGGGCCCTACGAGCAGTACTTC
D gene: TRBD1; J gene: TRBJ1-2; V gene: TRBV5-4; clone size: NA; CDR3 protein: CASSLFGTGGKLGYTF; CDR3 DNA: TGTGCCAGCAGCTTGTTCGGGACAGGGGGCAAACTCGGCTACACCTTC
D gene: NA; J gene: TRBJ2-7; V gene: TRBV30; clone size: NA; CDR3 protein: CAWRDGASYEQYF; CDR3 DNA: TGTGCCTGGAGGGACGGGGCCTCCTACGAGCAGTACTTC
D gene: NA; J gene: TRBJ1-1; V gene: TRBV7-8; clone size: NA; CDR3 protein: CASSLAGVTEAFF; CDR3 DNA: TGTGCCAGCAGCTTAGCGGGGGTCACTGAAGCTTTCTTT
D gene: NA; J gene: TRBJ2-3; V gene: TRBV25-1; clone size: NA; CDR3 protein: CASSFEAVIDTQYF; CDR3 DNA: TGTGCCAGCAGTTTTGAAGCGGTGATAGATACGCAGTATTTT
D gene: TRBD2; J gene: TRBJ2-3; V gene: TRBV5-8; clone size: few; CDR3 protein: CASSLYGGGTDTQYF; CDR3 DNA: TGTGCCAGCAGCTTATATGGGGGGGGCACAGATACGCAGTATTTT
D gene: NA; J gene: TRBJ2-7; V gene: TRBV7-8; clone size: NA; CDR3 protein: CASSPLAPSYEQYF; CDR3 DNA: TGTGCCAGCAGCCCCCTAGCACCCTCCTACGAGCAGTACTTC
D gene: TRBD1; J gene: TRBJ1-1; V gene: TRBV7-2; clone size: NA; CDR3 protein: CASSPGGTGGRNTEAFF; CDR3 DNA: TGTGCCAGCAGCCCAGGGGGGACAGGGGGACGGAACACTGAAGCTTTCTTT
D gene: NA; J gene: TRBJ2-7; V gene: TRBV6-5; clone size: NA; CDR3 protein: CAIAREGIGKEQYF; CDR3 DNA: TGTGCCATAGCCCGGGAAGGAATAGGGAAGGAGCAGTACTTC
D gene: NA; J gene: TRBJ1-1; V gene: TRBV2; clone size: NA; CDR3 protein: CASRRYTEAFF; CDR3 DNA: TGTGCCAGCAGAAGGTACACTGAAGCTTTCTTT
D gene: TRBD2; J gene: TRBJ2-1; V gene: TRBV9; clone size: NA; CDR3 protein: CASSVSSGRSNEQFF; CDR3 DNA: TGTGCCAGCAGCGTTTCTAGCGGGAGGTCTAATGAGCAGTTCTTC
D gene: NA; J gene: TRBJ1-6; V gene: TRBV9; clone size: NA; CDR3 protein: CASSVRYDSPLHF; CDR3 DNA: TGTGCCAGCAGCGTAAGGTACGATTCACCCCTCCACTTT
D gene: NA; J gene: TRBJ1-1; V gene: TRBV10-2; clone size: once; CDR3 protein: CASSDFASANTEAFF; CDR3 DNA: TGCGCCAGCAGTGACTTTGCCTCCGCGAACACTGAAGCTTTCTTT
D gene: TRBD1; J gene: TRBJ2-2; V gene: TRBV6-4; clone size: few; CDR3 protein: CASSLYTGGTGELFF; CDR3 DNA: TGTGCCAGCAGTCTCTACACAGGGGGCACCGGGGAGCTGTTTTTT
D gene: NA; J gene: TRBJ2-1; V gene: TRBV11-2; clone size: NA; CDR3 protein: CASSGRSGTSNEQFF; CDR3 DNA: TGTGCCAGCAGCGGGCGTAGCGGTACTAGTAATGAGCAGTTCTTC
D gene: NA; J gene: TRBJ1-2; V gene: TRBV28; clone size: NA; CDR3 protein: CASSLGGPTYGYTF; CDR3 DNA: TGTGCCAGCAGTTTAGGGGGCCCGACCTATGGCTACACCTTC
D gene: TRBD1; J gene: TRBJ1-5; V gene: TRBV18; clone size: few; CDR3 protein: CASSPGTGANQPQHF; CDR3 DNA: TGTGCCAGCTCACCGGGGACAGGCGCGAATCAGCCCCAGCATTTT
D gene: NA; J gene: TRBJ2-2; V gene: TRBV6-5; clone size: NA; CDR3 protein: CASSGAGTTGELFF; CDR3 DNA: TGTGCCAGCAGTGGGGCAGGGACCACCGGGGAGCTGTTTTTT
D gene: TRBD1; J gene: TRBJ1-1; V gene: TRBV19; clone size: NA; CDR3 protein: CASSRGAGTVNTEAFF; CDR3 DNA: TGTGCCAGTAGTCGGGGGGCTGGGACAGTGAACACTGAAGCTTTCTTT
D gene: NA; J gene: TRBJ1-4; V gene: TRBV6-6; clone size: NA; CDR3 protein: CASSYTGTNEKLFF; CDR3 DNA: TGTGCCAGCAGTTATACAGGGACTAATGAAAAACTGTTTTTT
D gene: TRBD1; J gene: TRBJ2-3; V gene: TRBV6-5; clone size: few; CDR3 protein: CASSKGQDPRDTQYF; CDR3 DNA: TGTGCCAGCAGTAAGGGACAGGATCCTAGGGATACGCAGTATTTT
D gene: NA; J gene: TRBJ1-5; V gene: TRBV6-5; clone size: NA; CDR3 protein: CASSTQRAQPQHF; CDR3 DNA: TGTGCCAGCAGTACCCAGCGAGCTCAGCCCCAGCATTTT
D gene: NA; J gene: TRBJ1-3; V gene: TRBV5-6; clone size: NA; CDR3 protein: CASSKEKSGNTIYF; CDR3 DNA: TGTGCCAGCAGCAAGGAGAAATCTGGAAACACCATATATTTT
D gene: NA; J gene: TRBJ2-3; V gene: TRBV11-3; clone size: NA; CDR3 protein: CASSPTTDTQYF; CDR3 DNA: TGTGCCAGCAGCCCAACCACAGATACGCAGTATTTT
D gene: TRBD2; J gene: TRBJ2-1; V gene: TRBV5-1; clone size: NA; CDR3 protein: CASSDSGSSYNEQFF; CDR3 DNA: TGCGCCAGCAGCGATAGCGGGAGCTCCTACAATGAGCAGTTCTTC